This T cell receptor beta chain was documented in a study of cytomegalovirus exposure and HLA in healthy donors. The PCR used 60 Vbeta and 13 Jbeta primers. Sequenced by immunoSEQ multiplex PCR; TCRdb stores in-frame clones only, minus some. Counted here are over 90,000 clones, approximately 85% occurring once; the ten biggest clones make up about 5.5%. Germline V CDR1 and CDR2: GTSNPN, SVGIG (reference sequence). This CDR3 region has 15 residues. General study points: Presence/absence comparisons presumed near-even sequencing depth among donors.

On this clone: The antigen is not known. Sequence at one end of the junction differs from germline and may be a read error.

This TCR derives from a man aged 40-49 years in good health and CMV-seropositive. The V call is TRBV30, the J call TRBJ1-4; 11 bases are a match to TRBD1. The specimen sequenced was PBMCs. CDR3 in DNA: TGTGCCTGGAGTGTACGAAGGGACAGGGGGGCAAAAACTGTTTTT. Its protein product is CAWSVRRDRGAKTVF.